This T cell receptor (beta chain) originates from a study of memory CD4+ T cells and cytomegalovirus serostatus. As for the study in general: This sample comes from healthy Belgian adults, under 10 CMV seropositive, under 25 seronegative. The study's findings and limits: Median bootstrapped AUC for CMV status was roughly 0.95 originally, less than 0.92 US-trained.

V lost 8 bases and J 7 bases, leaving 14 bases between the germline ends. CDR1 and CDR2 from the germline V gene are LNHDA and SQIVND (reference sequence). The CDR3 contains 12 residues. Single viable CD3+CD4+CD8-CD45RO+ cells were sorted as the memory CD4+ T cells. By share, this clone ranks as medium-sized (0.01 to 0.1%). Antigen: not known. Per the authors' pipeline: Out-of-frame sequences were removed, leaving about 2,300,000 distinct TCRbeta sequences. Repertoires were generated with immunoSEQ multiplex PCR, while TCRdb's copy carries only in-frame clones and drops some. D and trimming come from the DNA, and the V and J calls and clone size come from that table. The repertoire holds approximately 41,000 clones, 76% seen once, with under 7.5% in the top ten.

The clonotype was recovered from an adult in good health and CMV-seronegative. Material for sequencing was memory CD4+ T cells from blood. J is TRBJ1-1 and V is TRBV19; tentatively, D is TRBD1 (5 bases). The DNA of the CDR3 is TGTGCCAGTGCACGGCCTCAGGGTGAAGCTTTCTTT. This encodes CASARPQGEAFF.